Presented here are 28 T cell receptor beta chains from one specimen sequenced in a study of blood T cell repertoires in COVID-19. TCRdb's copy holds only in-frame clones and misses some; the assay was immunoSEQ multiplex PCR. The sample shows under 150,000 clones, roughly 90% of them seen only once. The specimen was PBMCs or T cells enriched from blood (not recorded which). The source of these receptors is a young woman with acute COVID-19.

In this sample, this clone turned up a few times. This chain uses TRBV28 with TRBJ1-2; 7 bases are shared with TRBD1. This CDR3 has 12 amino acids. V shed 10 bases and J 1 base; nucleotides not matched to a gene: 3. Germline CDR1 reads MDHEN; CDR2 reads SYDVKM. The CDR3 here is CATRGHNYGYTF. The CDR3 DNA follows: TGTGCCACAAGGGGGCATAACTATGGCTACACCTTC.

V and J are TRBV21-1 and TRBJ2-1; whether TRBD2, the table's D call, matches the DNA was not checked. TRBV21-1 is reported as a pseudogene. The CDR3 spans 19 residues. CDR3 sequence reads: CASSKESEATSSSYNEQFF. The CDR3 region has the DNA TGTGCCAGCAGCAAAGAGTCCGAAGCGACGAGTTCGTCCTACAATGAGCAGTTCTTC.

The rearrangement joins TRBV28 to TRBJ1-2; D is unresolved. The CDR3 loop spans 12 amino acids. Trimming removed 5 bases at V and 5 bases at J, with 9 bases between. Germline CDR1 reads MDHEN; CDR2 reads SYDVKM. In nucleotides, the CDR3 is TGTGCCAGCAGTCACCGGAGTTATGGCTACACCTTC. Protein: CASSHRSYGYTF.

The chain has TRBV6-6 and TRBJ1-1, with D unclear. Trimming shortened V by 4 bases and J by 4 bases, and 13 bases separated the two germline ends. Germline CDR1 MNHNY, CDR2 SVGAGI (reference sequence). The CDR3 is 14 amino acids. The CDR3 DNA is TGTGCCAGCAGTTCCACAGAGATTCTCACTGAAGCTTTCTTT. This codes for CASSSTEILTEAFF.

The gene calls are TRBV6-5 and TRBJ1-4; unclear D gene. This CDR3 comprises 14 residues. The V and J ends lost 5 bases and 8 bases respectively, with 15 bases between them. Germline CDR1 and CDR2: MNHEY and SVGAGI. In DNA, the CDR3 is TGTGCCAGCAGTCCCTTACACGCACAAGAAAAACTGTTTTTT. Amino acids: CASSPLHAQEKLFF.

The chain is built from TRBV23-1 and TRBJ2-1; 13 bases align to TRBD2. TRBV23-1 is an ORF, with its function uncertain. The junction had 11 bases not matched to a gene; V was cut back by 6 bases and J by 0 bases. There are 19 residues in the CDR3. The CDR3 sequence: CASRPKTLAGGSSYNEQFF. The CDR3 nucleotides read TGCGCCAGCAGACCCAAAACACTAGCGGGAGGGAGCTCCTACAATGAGCAGTTCTTC.

This clone was counted a single time. This chain links TRBV7-2 with TRBJ2-1; tentatively, D is TRBD1 (7 bases). Between the trimmed V and J ends, which lost 0 bases and 4 bases, there was a span of 10 bases. The CDR3 runs to 15 residues. Germline V lookup: CDR1 SGHTA, CDR2 FQGNSA. CDR3 sequence: CASSLAGGQYNEQFF. The CDR3 DNA reads as TGTGCCAGCAGCTTAGCGGGGGGACAGTACAATGAGCAGTTCTTC.

This clone showed up just a few times. The V and J genes are TRBV10-3 and TRBJ2-1; D unclear. Trimming stripped 0 bases from V and 6 bases from J, with 12 bases between. CDR1 is ENHRY, CDR2 SYGVKD, per germline. CDR3 length: 15 amino acids. The CDR3 nucleotides are TGTGCCATCAGTGAGTCTCTAGTATCGGCCAATGAGCAGTTCTTC. Its translation is CAISESLVSANEQFF.

The chain uses TRBV27 and TRBJ1-1; 7 bases are shared with TRBD1. Per germline, CDR1 MNHEY and CDR2 SMNVEV (reference sequence). V lost 5 bases to trimming and J lost 6 bases; unmatched junction nucleotides: 9. CDR3 length: 14 residues. CDR3 region: CASSLLQGRPEAFF. As DNA, the CDR3 is TGTGCCAGCAGTCTCCTACAGGGGAGACCTGAAGCTTTCTTT.

The chain is built from TRBV10-2 and TRBJ1-2; 8 nucleotides match TRBD1. This CDR3 region has 13 residues. J gave up 5 bases and V 6 bases, and 5 bases lay outside the gene matches. Germline V gives CDR1 WSHSY, CDR2 SAAADI. CDR3 region: CASSRGQGYGYTF. CDR3 nucleotide sequence: TGCGCCAGCAGCCGAGGACAGGGTTATGGCTACACCTTC.

The chain uses TRBV28 and TRBJ1-5, with 8 bases lining up with TRBD1. The CDR3 has 15 residues. Germline CDR1 reads MDHEN; CDR2 reads SYDVKM. The J segment lost 4 bases and the V segment lost 3 bases, leaving 5 bases of the junction unmatched. The CDR3 DNA reads as TGTGCCAGCAGTTTCCAAAACAGGGGGAATCAGCCCCAGCATTTT. This translates into CASSFQNRGNQPQHF.

The chain combines TRBV27 with TRBJ1-2; TRBD1 might be the D (5 bases). V was shortened by 5 bases and J by 4 bases, with 14 bases between the two germline ends. CDR3 length: 14 residues. Germline V gene sequence: CDR1 MNHEY, CDR2 SMNVEV (reference sequence). The CDR3 here is CASSPQVKVYGYTF. The CDR3 coding sequence is TGTGCCAGCAGTCCACAGGTAAAGGTCTATGGCTACACCTTC.

V usage is TRBV28 and J usage is TRBJ2-7, with D possibly being TRBD1 (6 bases). This CDR3 is built from 15 residues. Germline V gives CDR1 MDHEN, CDR2 SYDVKM. V lost 7 bases and J 3 bases, leaving 19 bases between the germline ends. CDR3 protein: CASTQEAGAFYEQYF. The CDR3 bases are TGTGCCAGCACCCAGGAGGCAGGGGCCTTCTACGAGCAGTACTTC.

V gene TRBV7-2 combines with J gene TRBJ1-1; TRBD1 aligns across 7 bases. Looked up from germline, CDR1 is SGHTA and CDR2 is FQGNSA. The V and J ends lost 5 bases and 3 bases, in that order; junction bases with no gene match: 9. The length of the CDR3 is 15 residues. The DNA for the CDR3 is TGTGCCAGCAGCCCATACAGGGGTTCCGACACTGAAGCTTTCTTT. This gives the protein CASSPYRGSDTEAFF.

This clone was observed once. J is TRBJ1-2 and V is TRBV19; D perhaps matches TRBD1 (6 bases). CDR3 size: 14 residues. V was trimmed by 6 bases and J by 4 bases, leaving 15 bases between them. Germline CDR1 and CDR2: LNHDA and SQIVND (reference sequence). The CDR3 DNA sequence: TGTGCCAGTAGCGTACAGGGCTTAGGCTATGGCTACACCTTC. Amino acids: CASSVQGLGYGYTF.

In this sample, this clone turned up once. Other DNA sequences of this sample code for an identical CDR3. V usage is TRBV28 and J usage is TRBJ1-2, with D unresolved. With 3 bases removed from V and 5 bases from J, the gap between germline ends came to 7 bases. The CDR3 is 12 amino acids. CDR1 is MDHEN, CDR2 SYDVKM, per germline. The chain's CDR3 is CASSLRGYGYTF. The DNA for the CDR3 is TGTGCCAGCAGTTTGCGGGGATATGGCTACACCTTC.

V gene TRBV3-1 (or the pseudogene TRBV3-2) combines with J gene TRBJ1-5; D unresolved. Germline CDR1 is LGHDT and CDR2 is YNNKEL (reference sequence). V lost 0 bases and J lost 9, with 6 bases in between. CDR3 length equals 12 residues. As DNA, the CDR3 is TGTGCCAGCAGCCAAGATCCCGGGCCCCAGCATTTT. Residues: CASSQDPGPQHF.

This chain connects TRBV5-1 to TRBJ2-6, with no clear D. CDR1 is SGHRS and CDR2 is YFSETQ in the germline V gene. The CDR3 spans 14 residues. V was clipped by 2 bases and J by 2 bases, with 5 bases between them. The CDR3 DNA is TGCGCCAGCAGCTTAACAGCTGGGGCCAACGTCCTGACTTTC. As protein: CASSLTAGANVLTF.

The chain links TRBV18 to TRBJ1-4, with 8 bases identical to TRBD1. Germline loops: CDR1 KGHSH, CDR2 LQKENI. The CDR3 totals 15 residues. The V and J ends lost 1 base and 7 bases, in that order; junction bases with no gene match: 5. The CDR3 nucleotides read TGTGCCAGCTCACCACGACAGGGGCTTGGTGAAAAACTGTTTTTT. Translated, it gives CASSPRQGLGEKLFF.

The rearrangement uses TRBV10-3 and TRBJ2-1; unclear D gene. V lost 6 bases to trimming and J lost 0 bases, with 6 bases between them. Germline CDR1 is ENHRY and CDR2 is SYGVKD. The CDR3 totals 13 residues. Here the CDR3 reads CAIRQDSYNEQFF. The CDR3 DNA reads as TGTGCCATCAGACAAGACTCCTACAATGAGCAGTTCTTC.

This clone appeared a single time. The chain has TRBV11-2 and TRBJ2-7, with 8 bases that match TRBD1. Germline CDR1 SGHAT, CDR2 FQNNGV. The ends lost 2 bases at V and 1 base at J; junction bases unmatched: 7. This CDR3 contains 16 residues. In nucleotides, the CDR3 is TGTGCCAGCAGCTTATTATCAGGGGGCGAATCCTACGAGCAGTACTTC. This codes for CASSLLSGGESYEQYF.

The chain carries TRBV10-2 and TRBJ2-7, with TRBD1 matching 7 bases. Germline V lookup: CDR1 WSHSY, CDR2 SAAADI. V gave up 3 bases and J gave up 4 bases; unmatched junction bases: 6. This CDR3 has 14 amino acids. This chain's CDR3 is CASSDGTDGYEQYF. In nucleotides, the CDR3 is TGCGCCAGCAGTGATGGGACAGATGGATACGAGCAGTACTTC.

The CDR3 reads CASSVAAGAYNEQFF. Written as DNA, the CDR3 is TGTGCCAGCAGCGTAGCGGCAGGGGCCTACAATGAGCAGTTCTTC. The chain combines TRBV9 with TRBJ2-1, with a possible D match to TRBD1 (6 bases). Between the trimmed V and J ends, which lost 0 bases and 2 bases, there was a span of 9 bases. The CDR3 extends over 15 amino acids. The germline gives CDR1 SGDLS, CDR2 YYNGEE.

This chain connects TRBV2 to TRBJ1-1; D is possibly TRBD1 (5 bases). V lost 6 bases and J lost 1, with 9 bases in between. This CDR3 has 13 amino acids. Per germline, CDR1 SNHLY and CDR2 FYNNEI. The CDR3, as DNA: TGTGCCAGCAGGGACACAGAGAACACTGAAGCTTTCTTT. This translates into CASRDTENTEAFF.

V and J are TRBV29-1 and TRBJ2-5; TRBD1 might be the D (5 bases). In germline, CDR1 is SQVTM, CDR2 ANQGSEA. This CDR3 contains 11 residues. V was trimmed by 6 bases and J by 7 bases, leaving 12 bases between them. CDR3 protein: CSVQDTGTQYF. The CDR3 region has the DNA TGCAGCGTACAGGACACTGGGACCCAGTACTTC.

The chain recombines TRBV7-8 with TRBJ1-6; the match to TRBD1 covers 7 bases. Looked up from germline, CDR1 is SGHVS and CDR2 is FQNEAQ. Trimming at V came to 1 base and at J to 5 bases, leaving 8 bases not matched to a gene. This CDR3 spans 17 amino acids. As DNA, the CDR3 is TGTGCCAGCAGCTTAGGAACTGACAGGGAAGATAATTCACCCCTCCACTTT. Translation gives CASSLGTDREDNSPLHF.

This sequence joins TRBV6-5 and TRBJ1-4; 7 bases map to TRBD1. This CDR3 spans 14 amino acids. The trim removed 6 bases at V and 7 bases at J, leaving 8 bases unmatched. Germline V gene lookup returns CDR1 MNHEY and CDR2 SVGAGI. CDR3 in amino acids: CASRPQGPGEKLFF. For the CDR3, the DNA is TGTGCCAGCAGACCACAGGGGCCTGGTGAAAAACTGTTTTTT.

The chain employs TRBV7-2 and TRBJ1-4, with TRBD1 identical over 7 bases. The V gene's germline CDR1 is SGHTA and CDR2 FQGNSA. The CDR3 runs 16 residues. V lost 2 bases, J lost 0 bases, and 3 bases stayed unmatched. The CDR3: CASSLYRGATNEKLFF. The CDR3 DNA sequence: TGTGCCAGCAGCTTATACAGGGGCGCAACTAATGAAAAACTGTTTTTT.